What follows are 17 T cell receptor beta chains derived from one specimen sequenced in a study of Ad26.COV2.S vaccination and SARS-CoV-2 variants (dated by TCRdb to the early 2020s). Libraries were constructed by the immunoSEQ multiplex PCR assay. Entries here come from immuneACCESS through TCRdb and include only in-frame sequences with V and J called. Some clones fail to appear in such tables; in the studies checked, an unresolved V gene covers under half of the shortfall, and the cause of the remainder is unknown. The sample table holds hundreds of thousands of clones, of which less than 90% were seen once. The ten largest clones capture roughly 10% of the sample. According to the study, the label for this sample's treatment or condition signals: roughly 19 received Ad26.COV2.S at low or high dose, single or two shots; several received placebo; per-sample allocation not given. For vaccine and placebo recipients, the sequenced repertoires came from samples collected on day 63 after the first injection.

Sequences were derived from peripheral blood, sampled in a trial of Ad26.COV2.S vaccine versus placebo. These receptors were collected from a person aged 18-65 years who received the Ad26.COV2.S COVID-19 vaccine or a placebo.

V is TRBV4-2 and J is TRBJ1-5; maybe TRBD1 (5 bases). Germline V gene data show CDR1 as LGHNA and CDR2 as YNFKEQ. The ends were cut back, 0 bases at V and 3 bases at J, with 9 bases in the middle. The CDR3 spans 15 residues. CDR3 coding DNA: TGTGCCAGCAGCCAAGAACAGGCTTACAATCAGCCCCAGCATTTT. As protein: CASSQEQAYNQPQHF.

This clone showed up just a few times. V usage is TRBV6-2 or TRBV6-3 and J usage is TRBJ2-7, with no clear D. Germline V gene sequence: CDR1 MNHEY, CDR2 SVGEGT. Deletions cut 6 bases from V and 1 base from J, with 13 bases between. This CDR3 region has 14 residues. The CDR3 sequence: CASSPRRQSYEQYF. The CDR3 region has the DNA TGTGCCAGCAGCCCTCGGCGGCAGTCCTACGAGCAGTACTTC.

V gene TRBV10-3 combines with J gene TRBJ2-7; perhaps TRBD2 as D (6 bases). Per germline, CDR1 ENHRY and CDR2 SYGVKD. The CDR3 is 16 amino acids. The ends were cut back, 0 bases at V and 0 bases at J, with 12 bases in the middle. The CDR3 sequence is CAISESEPAGSYEQYF. The CDR3 DNA reads TGTGCCATCAGTGAGTCAGAGCCAGCGGGCTCCTACGAGCAGTACTTC.

This clone was seen a single time. This chain joins TRBV2 and TRBJ2-5; D uncertain. V gave up 5 bases and J gave up 1 base, with 2 bases separating them. Germline V gene lookup returns CDR1 SNHLY and CDR2 FYNNEI. The CDR3 length is 11 residues. CDR3 bases: TGTGCCAGCAGTACCCAAGAGACCCAGTACTTC. Translating gives CASSTQETQYF.

The rearrangement joins TRBV4-1 to TRBJ2-7; 15 positions agree with TRBD2. V lost 5 bases, J lost 2 bases, and 7 bases stayed unmatched. CDR3 length: 17 residues. Germline V gene sequence: CDR1 MGHRA, CDR2 YSYEKL. The CDR3 loop reads CASSFGLAGGWAYEQYF. CDR3 sequence (DNA): TGCGCCAGCAGCTTTGGACTAGCGGGAGGGTGGGCCTACGAGCAGTACTTC.

V and J are TRBV5-1 and TRBJ2-1; D is tentatively TRBD1 or TRBD2 (5 bases each). V dropped 2 bases and J dropped 0 bases, with 9 bases sitting between them. The germline gives CDR1 SGHRS, CDR2 YFSETQ. The CDR3 consists of 15 residues. The CDR3 loop reads CASSLGDHSYNEQFF. CDR3 coding DNA: TGCGCCAGCAGCTTAGGGGACCACTCCTACAATGAGCAGTTCTTC.

This clone was counted a few times. The V gene is TRBV19, the J gene TRBJ1-6; TRBD1 aligns across 8 bases. CDR1 is LNHDA and CDR2 is SQIVND in the germline V gene (reference sequence). The CDR3 loop spans 14 amino acids. V dropped 4 bases and J dropped 7; count of bases not matched to a gene: 3. CDR3 bases: TGTGCCAGTAGTAATACAGGGGGAAATTCACCCCTCCACTTT. This sequence encodes CASSNTGGNSPLHF.

The rearrangement joins TRBV24-1 to TRBJ2-5, with D possibly TRBD1 on 5 matching bases. V was shortened by 2 bases and J by 2 bases, with 8 bases between the two germline ends. Germline-derived CDR1 and CDR2 are KGHDR and SFDVKD. This CDR3 contains 14 residues. This CDR3 is CATSDSTVQETQYF. The CDR3 DNA reads as TGTGCCACCAGTGATTCGACAGTACAAGAGACCCAGTACTTC.

The CDR3 sequence: CASSLDRTNTGELFF. CDR3 sequence (DNA): TGTGCCAGTAGCCTTGACAGGACCAACACCGGGGAGCTGTTTTTT. The chain employs TRBV19 and TRBJ2-2; D perhaps matches TRBD1 (6 bases). CDR1 and CDR2 from the germline V gene are LNHDA and SQIVND (reference sequence). V lost 6 bases and J lost 2, with 13 bases in between. The CDR3 loop spans 15 amino acids.

The rearrangement links TRBV19 to TRBJ2-7; TRBD1 matches 7 bases. Trimming cost V 1 base and J 0 bases; bases outside gene matches: 6. The CDR3 covers 16 residues. Germline V gene sequence: CDR1 LNHDA, CDR2 SQIVND (reference sequence). This chain's CDR3 is CASSIGGQRSSYEQYF. Written as DNA, the CDR3 is TGTGCCAGTAGTATAGGGGGACAGCGGAGCTCCTACGAGCAGTACTTC. Based on the CDR3 plus reference TRBV19 and TRBJ2-7, the full variable domain is DGGITQSPKYLFRKEGQNVTLSCEQNLNHDAMYWYRQDPGQGLRLIYYSQIVNDFQKGDIAEGYSVSREKKESFPLTVTSAQKNPTAFYLCASSIGGQRSSYEQYFGPGTRLTVT.

This clone has only one observation. This chain joins TRBV5-1 and TRBJ2-2, with D perhaps TRBD1 (6 bases). Trimming removed 4 bases at V and 5 bases at J, with 9 bases between. CDR3 length equals 13 residues. Germline-derived CDR1 and CDR2 are SGHRS and YFSETQ. CDR3 amino acids: CASSIQGTGELFF. For the CDR3, the DNA is TGCGCCAGCAGCATACAGGGAACCGGGGAGCTGTTTTTT.

The V and J genes are TRBV19 and TRBJ2-3; 10 nucleotides align to TRBD2. Germline values: CDR1 LNHDA, CDR2 SQIVND (reference sequence). CDR3 length equals 15 residues. V lost 10 bases to trimming and J lost 6 bases; unmatched junction nucleotides: 13. The CDR3 sequence: CATETSSGSVDTQYF. In nucleotides, the CDR3 is TGTGCCACCGAGACGTCTAGCGGGAGTGTTGATACGCAGTATTTT.

The chain has TRBV7-9 and TRBJ2-7; D gene ambiguous. Looked up from germline, CDR1 is SEHNR and CDR2 is FQNEAQ (reference sequence). CDR3 length: 11 residues. V was trimmed by 4 bases and J by 9 bases, leaving 10 bases between them. CDR3 loop: CASSSTEGQYF. The CDR3 nucleotides are TGTGCCAGCAGCTCCACAGAAGGGCAGTACTTC.

Only one count was recorded for this clone. This sample also contains other DNA sequences that code for the same CDR3. This sequence joins TRBV18 and TRBJ2-2; D gene uncertain. The germline V gene has CDR1 KGHSH and CDR2 LQKENI. V was shortened by 1 base and J by 0 bases, with 6 bases between the two germline ends. The CDR3 totals 15 residues. CDR3: CASSPQGSNTGELFF. The CDR3 region has the DNA TGTGCCAGCTCACCACAGGGTTCGAACACCGGGGAGCTGTTTTTT.

V and J are TRBV5-1 and TRBJ2-1, with no clear D. The length of the CDR3 is 16 residues. Germline-derived CDR1 and CDR2 are SGHRS and YFSETQ. Trimming shortened V by 0 bases and J by 0 bases, and 10 bases separated the two germline ends. CDR3 DNA sequence: TGCGCCAGCAGCTTGGACCAAGGAACCTCCTACAATGAGCAGTTCTTC. Encoded protein: CASSLDQGTSYNEQFF.

The genes are TRBV4-2 and TRBJ1-5, with D perhaps TRBD1 (6 bases). Trimming pared 6 bases from V and 4 bases from J, leaving 13 bases between. CDR3 length: 14 amino acids. Germline V gene sequence: CDR1 LGHNA, CDR2 YNFKEQ. In DNA form, the CDR3 reads TGTGCCAGCAGGGGGGAGGGGGTTAATCAGCCCCAGCATTTT. Translating it yields CASRGEGVNQPQHF.

This chain connects TRBV6-5 to TRBJ1-3; TRBD1 matches 7 bases. Germline CDR1 is MNHEY and CDR2 is SVGAGI. This CDR3 has 16 amino acids. The ends lost 4 bases at V and 0 bases at J; junction bases unmatched: 6. CDR3 protein: CASSSGQPVSGNTIYF. CDR3 coding DNA: TGTGCCAGCAGTTCGGGACAGCCCGTCTCTGGAAACACCATATATTTT.